Listed below are T cell receptor beta chains from one sample, sequenced in a study of blood T cell repertoires in COVID-19. Clones were read by immunoSEQ multiplex PCR, and TCRdb kept only the in-frame ones, dropping some. The sample consists of about 44,000 clones, about 88% of them appearing once. Sequenced: peripheral blood. The receptor set was obtained from a human donor in a cohort sampled during active COVID-19. CDR3s include the opening cysteine and the closing phenylalanine or tryptophan. The D gene is left open where the match is weak. Clone size is given for some rows only: seen once, a few or many times, or a class if the clone is expanded.

J gene: TRBJ1-2
D gene: .
clone size: .
V gene: TRBV7-2
CDR3 protein: CASSLPNRAGYTF
CDR3 DNA: TGTGCCAGCAGCTTACCGAACAGGGCTGGCTACACCTTC

J gene: TRBJ2-7
D gene: TRBD2
clone size: .
V gene: TRBV18
CDR3 protein: CASSPPPGTSSEQYF
CDR3 DNA: TGTGCCAGCTCACCACCCCCCGGGACTAGCTCCGAGCAGTACTTC

J gene: TRBJ2-6
D gene: .
clone size: .
V gene: TRBV25-1
CDR3 protein: CASSESPGISGANVLTF
CDR3 DNA: TGTGCCAGCAGTGAATCCCCAGGGATCTCTGGGGCCAACGTCCTGACTTTC

J gene: TRBJ1-5
D gene: .
clone size: .
V gene: TRBV4-3
CDR3 protein: CASSREIQDNQPQHF
CDR3 DNA: TGCGCCAGCAGCCGGGAGATCCAGGATAATCAGCCCCAGCATTTT

J gene: TRBJ2-1
D gene: TRBD1
clone size: .
V gene: TRBV5-4
CDR3 protein: CASSSTGISYNEQFF
CDR3 DNA: TGTGCCAGCAGCTCGACAGGGATCTCCTACAATGAGCAGTTCTTC

J gene: TRBJ1-5
D gene: .
clone size: .
V gene: TRBV4-2
CDR3 protein: CASSQDMAGTNQPQHF
CDR3 DNA: TGTGCCAGCAGCCAAGATATGGCCGGGACAAATCAGCCCCAGCATTTT

J gene: TRBJ1-1
D gene: .
clone size: .
V gene: TRBV7-2
CDR3 protein: CASSLIAQVNTEAFF
CDR3 DNA: TGTGCCAGCAGCTTAATAGCGCAGGTGAACACTGAAGCTTTCTTT

J gene: TRBJ2-7
D gene: TRBD1
clone size: .
V gene: TRBV7-2
CDR3 protein: CASSFTGAMYF
CDR3 DNA: TGTGCCAGCAGCTTTACAGGGGCAATGTACTTC

J gene: TRBJ2-3
D gene: TRBD2
clone size: .
V gene: TRBV10-3
CDR3 protein: CAISHERGTTDTQYF
CDR3 DNA: TGTGCCATCAGCCACGAGCGGGGGACCACAGATACGCAGTATTTT

J gene: TRBJ1-6
D gene: .
clone size: few
V gene: TRBV18
CDR3 protein: CASSPGTTNSPLHF
CDR3 DNA: TGTGCCAGCTCACCGGGGACAACTAATTCACCCCTCCACTTT

J gene: TRBJ2-5
D gene: TRBD2
clone size: .
V gene: TRBV7-2
CDR3 protein: CASSSGLAGGQETQYF
CDR3 DNA: TGTGCCAGCAGCAGCGGACTAGCGGGGGGGCAAGAGACCCAGTACTTC

J gene: TRBJ1-5
D gene: TRBD1
clone size: once
V gene: TRBV4-1
CDR3 protein: CASSQEDRARQPQHF
CDR3 DNA: TGCGCCAGCAGCCAAGAAGACAGGGCCAGGCAGCCCCAGCATTTT

J gene: TRBJ2-7
D gene: .
clone size: .
V gene: TRBV12-5
CDR3 protein: CASGFSGYEQYF
CDR3 DNA: TGTGCTAGTGGTTTTTCGGGCTACGAGCAGTACTTC

J gene: TRBJ1-5
D gene: .
clone size: .
V gene: TRBV5-6
CDR3 protein: CASSRGMGNQPQHF
CDR3 DNA: TGTGCCAGCAGCAGGGGGATGGGCAATCAGCCCCAGCATTTT

J gene: TRBJ2-7
D gene: .
clone size: .
V gene: TRBV27
CDR3 protein: CASSYWYEQYF
CDR3 DNA: TGTGCCAGCAGTTACTGGTACGAGCAGTACTTC

J gene: TRBJ1-3
D gene: TRBD1
clone size: .
V gene: TRBV11-2
CDR3 protein: CASSTQGAGNTIYF
CDR3 DNA: TGTGCCAGCAGCACGCAGGGGGCTGGAAACACCATATATTTT

J gene: TRBJ1-1
D gene: TRBD1
clone size: .
V gene: TRBV6-5
CDR3 protein: CASSWTGDTEAFF
CDR3 DNA: TGTGCCAGCAGTTGGACAGGGGACACTGAAGCTTTCTTT

J gene: TRBJ1-1
D gene: .
clone size: .
V gene: TRBV5-1
CDR3 protein: CASSLASRGGVNEAFF
CDR3 DNA: TGCGCCAGCAGCTTGGCCAGTCGAGGGGGAGTAAATGAAGCTTTCTTT

J gene: TRBJ1-1
D gene: .
clone size: .
V gene: TRBV11-2
CDR3 protein: CASSQGLEAFF
CDR3 DNA: TGTGCCAGCAGCCAGGGCCTTGAAGCTTTCTTT

J gene: TRBJ1-2
D gene: TRBD1
clone size: .
V gene: TRBV5-5
CDR3 protein: CASSLTGQGNNYGYTF
CDR3 DNA: TGTGCCAGCAGCTTGACGGGACAGGGCAATAACTATGGCTACACCTTC

J gene: TRBJ1-6
D gene: .
clone size: .
V gene: TRBV6-5
CDR3 protein: CASSAASVVAPLHF
CDR3 DNA: TGTGCCAGCAGCGCGGCATCAGTGGTGGCCCCCCTCCACTTT

J gene: TRBJ1-2
D gene: TRBD1
clone size: .
V gene: TRBV5-1
CDR3 protein: CASSSSSGQGRLGYTF
CDR3 DNA: TGCGCCAGCAGTTCTTCTTCCGGACAGGGTCGGCTCGGCTACACCTTC

J gene: TRBJ2-1
D gene: .
clone size: .
V gene: TRBV5-4
CDR3 protein: CASSLRVGGPSYNEQFF
CDR3 DNA: TGTGCCAGCAGCTTGAGGGTCGGGGGGCCCTCCTACAATGAGCAGTTCTTC

J gene: TRBJ1-2
D gene: .
clone size: .
V gene: TRBV5-6
CDR3 protein: CASSFLDGFGGYTF
CDR3 DNA: TGTGCCAGCAGCTTCCTAGACGGATTCGGTGGCTACACCTTC

J gene: TRBJ2-7
D gene: .
clone size: .
V gene: TRBV19
CDR3 protein: CASSRGRGVPPYEQYF
CDR3 DNA: TGTGCCAGTAGTAGGGGCAGGGGGGTTCCACCCTACGAGCAGTACTTC

J gene: TRBJ2-7
D gene: TRBD2
clone size: .
V gene: TRBV6-1
CDR3 protein: CASSEPGGEAALEQYF
CDR3 DNA: TGTGCCAGCAGCGAACCGGGGGGGGAAGCGGCTCTCGAGCAGTACTTC

J gene: TRBJ2-2
D gene: .
clone size: .
V gene: TRBV6-4
CDR3 protein: CATPISEFEHRGAVF
CDR3 DNA: TGTGCCACCCCGATAAGTGAATTTGAACACCGGGGAGCTGTTTTT